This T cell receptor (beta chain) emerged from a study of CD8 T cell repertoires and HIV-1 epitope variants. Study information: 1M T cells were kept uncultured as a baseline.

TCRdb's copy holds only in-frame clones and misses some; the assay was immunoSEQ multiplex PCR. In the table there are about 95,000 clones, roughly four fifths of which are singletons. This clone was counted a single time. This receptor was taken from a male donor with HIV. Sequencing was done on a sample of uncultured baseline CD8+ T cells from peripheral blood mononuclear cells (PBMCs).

The CDR3 bases are TGTGCCAGCAGCGTAGATAGGGACAGGGGGCGAGGTGGCTACACCTTC. Translation gives CASSVDRDRGRGGYTF. The chain employs TRBV9 and TRBJ1-2, with 12 positions matching TRBD1. This CDR3 comprises 16 residues. Unmatched junction bases numbered 7, after V lost 0 bases and J lost 7 bases. Germline V gives CDR1 SGDLS, CDR2 YYNGEE. Full variable domain (remainder filled in from reference TRBV9 and TRBJ1-2): DSGVTQTPKHLITATGQRVTLRCSPRSGDLSVYWYQQSLDQGLQFLIQYYNGEERAKGNILERFSAQQFPDLHSELNLSSLELGDSALYFCASSVDRDRGRGGYTFGSGTRLTVV.